Sequencing of this T cell receptor beta chain was carried out in a study of Ad26.COV2.S vaccination and SARS-CoV-2 variants. Study results and caveats: Total responses of T cells may have been underestimated by the analyses of TCR breadth and depth. Substantial breadth in spike-specific CD8+ and CD4+ T cell responses was reportedly seen after vaccination. Non-spike TCR breadth showed similarity between vaccine and placebo recipients.

The CDR3 consists of 16 residues. Looked up from germline, CDR1 is MDHEN and CDR2 is SYDVKM. V lost 4 bases and J lost 3, with 16 bases in between. Notes on this clone: Its antigen is undetermined.

Using immunoSEQ multiplex PCR, the repertoire was profiled, and TCRdb retains in-frame clones only, with some absent. The sample holds about 180,000 clones, approximately 88% seen once. The sequence was obtained from a human donor who had recovered from COVID-19. The sample consisted of peripheral blood, taken after recovery from COVID-19. The chain employs TRBV28 and TRBJ1-5, with D possibly being TRBD1 (5 bases). The CDR3: CASSYGRMGTNQPQHF. The CDR3 nucleotides are TGTGCCAGCAGTTACGGCAGGATGGGGACCAATCAGCCCCAGCATTTT.